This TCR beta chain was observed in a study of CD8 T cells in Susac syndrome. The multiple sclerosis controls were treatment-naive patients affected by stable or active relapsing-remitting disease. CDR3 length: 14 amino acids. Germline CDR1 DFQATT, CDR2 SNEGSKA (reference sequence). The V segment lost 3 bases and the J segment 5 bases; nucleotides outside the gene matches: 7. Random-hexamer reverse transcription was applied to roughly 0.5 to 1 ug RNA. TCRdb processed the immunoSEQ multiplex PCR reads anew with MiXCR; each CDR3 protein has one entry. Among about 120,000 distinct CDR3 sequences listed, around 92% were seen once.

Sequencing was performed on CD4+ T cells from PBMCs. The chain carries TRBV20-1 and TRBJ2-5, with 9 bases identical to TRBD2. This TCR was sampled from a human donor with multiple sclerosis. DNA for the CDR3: TGCAGTGCTAGCGTAATAGCGGGGGTGGAGACCCAGTACTTC. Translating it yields CSASVIAGVETQYF.